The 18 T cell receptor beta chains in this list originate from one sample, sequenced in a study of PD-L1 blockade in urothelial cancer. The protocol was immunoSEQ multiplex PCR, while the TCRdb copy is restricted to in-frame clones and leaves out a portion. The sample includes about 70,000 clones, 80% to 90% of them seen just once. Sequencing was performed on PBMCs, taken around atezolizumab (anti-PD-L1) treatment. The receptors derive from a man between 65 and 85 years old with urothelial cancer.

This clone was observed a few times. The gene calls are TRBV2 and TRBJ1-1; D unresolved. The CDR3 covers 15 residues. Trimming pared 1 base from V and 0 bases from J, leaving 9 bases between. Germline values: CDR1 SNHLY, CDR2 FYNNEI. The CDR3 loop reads CASSEGRSMNTEAFF. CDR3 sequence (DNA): TGTGCCAGCAGTGAAGGGAGGAGTATGAACACTGAAGCTTTCTTT.

The DNA for the CDR3 is TGTGCCAGCAGCTTACCAGGGGAAGGTGAGCAGTTCTTC. It encodes CASSLPGEGEQFF. This chain links TRBV5-4 with TRBJ2-1; weak D call: TRBD1 (6 bases). The CDR3 consists of 13 residues. The V gene lost 2 bases and the J gene lost 9 bases, with 12 bases spanning the gap. The V gene's germline CDR1 is SGHNT and CDR2 YYREEE (reference sequence).

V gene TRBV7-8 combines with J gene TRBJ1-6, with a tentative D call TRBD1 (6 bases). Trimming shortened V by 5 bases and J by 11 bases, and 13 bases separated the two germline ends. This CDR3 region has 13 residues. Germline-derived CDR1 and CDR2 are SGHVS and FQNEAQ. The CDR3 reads CASSPIQGTPLHF. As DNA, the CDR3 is TGTGCCAGCAGCCCCATCCAGGGGACACCCCTCCACTTT.

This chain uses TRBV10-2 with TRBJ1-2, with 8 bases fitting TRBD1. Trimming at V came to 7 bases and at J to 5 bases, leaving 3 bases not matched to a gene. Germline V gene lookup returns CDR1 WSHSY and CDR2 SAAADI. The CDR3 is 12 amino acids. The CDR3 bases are TGCGCCAGCAACGGACAGGGTTATGGCTACACCTTC. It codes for CASNGQGYGYTF.

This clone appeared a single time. In DNA, the CDR3 is TGTGCCAGCAGTTTAAGACTTATGAACACTGAAGCTTTCTTT. Its protein is CASSLRLMNTEAFF. This rearrangement joins TRBV27 to TRBJ1-1, with D hard to call. The CDR3 consists of 14 residues. Germline assignment: CDR1 MNHEY and CDR2 SMNVEV (reference sequence). Between the trimmed V and J ends, which lost 2 bases and 0 bases, there was a span of 7 bases.

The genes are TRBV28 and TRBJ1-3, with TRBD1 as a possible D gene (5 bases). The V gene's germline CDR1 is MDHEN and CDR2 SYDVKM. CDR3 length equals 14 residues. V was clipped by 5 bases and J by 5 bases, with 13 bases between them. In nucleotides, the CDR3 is TGTGCCAGCAGTCCCTTGGGGCCCAGAAACACCATATATTTT. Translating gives CASSPLGPRNTIYF.

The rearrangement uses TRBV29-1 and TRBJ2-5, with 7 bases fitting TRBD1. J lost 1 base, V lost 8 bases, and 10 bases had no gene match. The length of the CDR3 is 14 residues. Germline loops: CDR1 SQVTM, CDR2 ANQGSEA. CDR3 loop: CSTWGQTSQETQYF. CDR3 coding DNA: TGCAGCACGTGGGGACAGACATCCCAAGAGACCCAGTACTTC.

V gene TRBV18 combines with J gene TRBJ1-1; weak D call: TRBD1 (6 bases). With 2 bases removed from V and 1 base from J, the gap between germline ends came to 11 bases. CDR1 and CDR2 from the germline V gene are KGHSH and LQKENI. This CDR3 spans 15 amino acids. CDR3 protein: CASSPSGQTNTEAFF. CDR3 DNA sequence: TGTGCCAGCTCACCATCCGGACAGACGAACACTGAAGCTTTCTTT.

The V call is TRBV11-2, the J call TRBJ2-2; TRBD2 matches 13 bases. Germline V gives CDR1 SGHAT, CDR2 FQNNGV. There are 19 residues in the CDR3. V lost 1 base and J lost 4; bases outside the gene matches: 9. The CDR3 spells CASSLGARLAGGGTGELFF. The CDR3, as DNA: TGTGCCAGCAGCTTAGGGGCCCGACTAGCGGGAGGCGGCACCGGGGAGCTGTTTTTT. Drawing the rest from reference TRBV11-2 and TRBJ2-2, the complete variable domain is EAGVAQSPRYKIIEKRQSVAFWCNPISGHATLYWYQQILGQGPKLLIQFQNNGVVDDSQLPKDRFSAERLKGVDSTLKIQPAKLEDSAVYLCASSLGARLAGGGTGELFFGEGSRLTVL.

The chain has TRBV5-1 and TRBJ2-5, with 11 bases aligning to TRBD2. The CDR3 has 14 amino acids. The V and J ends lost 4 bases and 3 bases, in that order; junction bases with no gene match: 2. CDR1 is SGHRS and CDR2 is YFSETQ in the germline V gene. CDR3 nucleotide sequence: TGCGCCAGCAGCCCGGGACTAGCGGAAGAGACCCAGTACTTC. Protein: CASSPGLAEETQYF.

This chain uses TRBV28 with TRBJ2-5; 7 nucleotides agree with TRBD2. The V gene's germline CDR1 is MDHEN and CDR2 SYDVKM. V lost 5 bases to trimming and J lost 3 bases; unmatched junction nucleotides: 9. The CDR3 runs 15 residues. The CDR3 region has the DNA TGTGCCAGCAGTGCCCCCTGGGGGGGAAAAGAGACCCAGTACTTC. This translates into CASSAPWGGKETQYF.

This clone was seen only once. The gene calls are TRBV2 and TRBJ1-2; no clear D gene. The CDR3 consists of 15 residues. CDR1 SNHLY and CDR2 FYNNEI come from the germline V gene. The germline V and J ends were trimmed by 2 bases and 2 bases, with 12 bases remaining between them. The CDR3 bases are TGTGCCAGCAGTGAAAGCCTTCAGGCCAACTATGGCTACACCTTC. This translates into CASSESLQANYGYTF.

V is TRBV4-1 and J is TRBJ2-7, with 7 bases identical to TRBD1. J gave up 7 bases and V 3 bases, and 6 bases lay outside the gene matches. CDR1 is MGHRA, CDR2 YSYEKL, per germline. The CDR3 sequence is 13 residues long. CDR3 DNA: TGCGCCAGCAGCCACGACAGGGTTGGGGAGCAGTACTTC. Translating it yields CASSHDRVGEQYF.

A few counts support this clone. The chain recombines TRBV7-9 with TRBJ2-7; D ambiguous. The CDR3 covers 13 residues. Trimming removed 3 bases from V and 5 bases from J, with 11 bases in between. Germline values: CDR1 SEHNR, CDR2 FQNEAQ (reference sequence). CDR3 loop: CASSLPPTHEQYF. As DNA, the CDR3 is TGTGCCAGCAGCTTGCCTCCTACCCACGAGCAGTACTTC.

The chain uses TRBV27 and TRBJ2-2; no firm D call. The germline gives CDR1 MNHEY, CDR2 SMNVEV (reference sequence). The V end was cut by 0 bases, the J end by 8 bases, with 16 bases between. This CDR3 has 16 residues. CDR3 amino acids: CASSLSTNSNKGELFF. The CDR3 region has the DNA TGTGCCAGCAGTTTATCAACGAACAGTAATAAGGGGGAGCTGTTTTTT.

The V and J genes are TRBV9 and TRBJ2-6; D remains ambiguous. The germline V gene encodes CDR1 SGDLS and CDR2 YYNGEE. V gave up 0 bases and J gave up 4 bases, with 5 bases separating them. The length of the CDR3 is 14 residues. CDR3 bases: TGTGCCAGCAGCGTAGCTACCGGGGCCAACGTCCTGACTTTC. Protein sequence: CASSVATGANVLTF.

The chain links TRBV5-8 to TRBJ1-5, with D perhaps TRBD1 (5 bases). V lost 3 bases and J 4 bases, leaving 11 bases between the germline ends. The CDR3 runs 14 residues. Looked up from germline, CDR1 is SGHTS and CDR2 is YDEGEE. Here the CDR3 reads CASSWGDLNQPQHF. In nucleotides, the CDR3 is TGTGCCAGCAGCTGGGGGGACCTTAATCAGCCCCAGCATTTT.

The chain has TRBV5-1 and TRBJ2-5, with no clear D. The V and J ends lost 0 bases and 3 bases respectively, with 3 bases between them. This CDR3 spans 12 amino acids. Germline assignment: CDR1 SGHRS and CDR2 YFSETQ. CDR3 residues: CASSLVKETQYF. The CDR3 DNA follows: TGCGCCAGCAGCTTGGTTAAAGAGACCCAGTACTTC.